The clone carrying this TCR beta chain was seen repeatedly, ten times or more. Its specificity is unknown. The TCR beta CDR3 regions underwent amplification from RNA transcripts. Investigators did first-round RT-PCR with HTBI primers, then second-round multiplex PCR. TCRdb recomputed calls from the multiplex PCR reads with MiXCR, one row per CDR3 protein. The sample consists of about 620,000 distinct CDR3 sequences, approximately 21% of them appearing once. The entry originates in a study of Graves' ophthalmopathy and Graves' hyperthyroidism. Study at large: Peripheral blood sampling occurred at initial diagnosis, before any treatment.

General observations from the study: Cross-validated, the 13-signature model showed 87.88%/81.08% sensitivity/specificity, and 80%/75% in the test set.

The ends lost 6 bases at V and 4 bases at J; junction bases unmatched: 8. CDR1 and CDR2 (germline): MNHNS, SASEGT. The CDR3 covers 16 residues. The chain combines TRBV6-1 with TRBJ1-5; 11 bases map to TRBD1. This receptor was obtained from a woman aged 18-35 years with stable Graves' hyperthyroidism. Some clones in this sample may be carry-over from other donors' samples. Sample: peripheral blood. CDR3 sequence reads: CASRPVRDRGNQPQHF. CDR3 DNA sequence: TGTGCCAGCAGACCTGTCAGGGACAGGGGGAATCAGCCCCAGCATTTT.